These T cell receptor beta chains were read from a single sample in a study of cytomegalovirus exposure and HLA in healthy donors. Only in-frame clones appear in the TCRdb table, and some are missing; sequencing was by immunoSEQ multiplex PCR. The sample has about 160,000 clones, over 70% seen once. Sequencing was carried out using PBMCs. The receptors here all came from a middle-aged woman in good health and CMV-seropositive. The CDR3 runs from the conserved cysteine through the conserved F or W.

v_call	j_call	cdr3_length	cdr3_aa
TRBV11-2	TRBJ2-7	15	CASSLAIAGGYEQYF
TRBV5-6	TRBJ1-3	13	CASSLQGGNTIYF
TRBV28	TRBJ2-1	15	CASSLNRGQRNEQFF
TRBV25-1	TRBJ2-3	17	CASRTIGTSGGLDTQYF
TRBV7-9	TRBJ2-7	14	CASSLAWSGDEQYF
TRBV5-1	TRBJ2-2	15	CASSLGQGGTGELFF
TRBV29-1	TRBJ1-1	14	CSVLGGGMNTEAFF
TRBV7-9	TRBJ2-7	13	CSSSLVTGNEQYF
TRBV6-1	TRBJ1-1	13	CASSEVGEGEAFF
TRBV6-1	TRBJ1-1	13	CASRATGGTEAFF
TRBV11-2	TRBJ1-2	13	CASSSISNYGYTF
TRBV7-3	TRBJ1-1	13	CASSLTLDTEAFF
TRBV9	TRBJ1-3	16	CASSVAGGGIGNTIYF
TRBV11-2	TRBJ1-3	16	CASSLERGTSGNTIYF
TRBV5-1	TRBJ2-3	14	CASSWGTAPDTQYF
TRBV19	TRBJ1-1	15	CASSIAAGWNTEAFF
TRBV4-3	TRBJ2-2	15	CASSQGAAGGGELFF
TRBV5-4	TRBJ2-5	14	CASSLVSGDETQYF
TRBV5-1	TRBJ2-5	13	CASSRGVKETQYF
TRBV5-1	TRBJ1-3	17	CASSLDGGQGLSNTIYF
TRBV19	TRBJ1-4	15	CASSPGTGQNEKLFF
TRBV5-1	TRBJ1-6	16	CASSSGTGGFGSPLHF
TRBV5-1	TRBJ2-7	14	CASSEQGARYEQYF
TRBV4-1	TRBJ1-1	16	CASSYRDRGRATEAFF
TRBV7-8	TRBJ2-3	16	CASGLAGGASTDTQYF
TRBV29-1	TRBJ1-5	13	CSVAEPPDPRQHF
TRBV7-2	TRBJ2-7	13	CASSRPGLYEQYF
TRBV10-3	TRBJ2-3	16	CAIGTSGGARTDTQYF
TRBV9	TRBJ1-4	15	CASSVETGDWEKLFF
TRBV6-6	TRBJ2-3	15	CASSGRQSTIDTQYF
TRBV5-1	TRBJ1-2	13	CASSLSGEGGYTF
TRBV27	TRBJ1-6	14	CASTYRARDSPLHF
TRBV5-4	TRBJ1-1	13	CASGSQVNTEAFF
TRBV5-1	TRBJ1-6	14	CASSPGHEDSPLHF
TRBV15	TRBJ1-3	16	CATSRVQGAGGNTIYF
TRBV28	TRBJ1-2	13	CASSQLEGEGYTF
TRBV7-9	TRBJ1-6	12	CSSSHRWPPLHF
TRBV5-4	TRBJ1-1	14	CASSPRALNTEAFF
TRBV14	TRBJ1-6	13	CASSHPGISPLHF
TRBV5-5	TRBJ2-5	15	CASSRAGTGMETQYF
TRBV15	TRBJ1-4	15	CATSRDPQAIEKLFF
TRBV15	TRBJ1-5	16	CATSRGTGVNNQPQHF
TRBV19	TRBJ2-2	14	CASSIVTGSGELFF
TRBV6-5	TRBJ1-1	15	CASSYQGVSNTEAFF
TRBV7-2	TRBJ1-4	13	CASSPVGTDKLFF
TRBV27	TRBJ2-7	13	CASRTGTSYEQYF
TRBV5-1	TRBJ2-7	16	CASSLVPSGGPYEQYF
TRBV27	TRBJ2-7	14	CASRRAGETYEQYF
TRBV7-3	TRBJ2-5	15	CASSLSGGVLETQYF
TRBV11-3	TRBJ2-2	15	CASSSRGLGTGELFF
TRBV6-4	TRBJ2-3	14	CASSPDTSTDTQYF
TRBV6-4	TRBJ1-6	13	CASKELPGSPLHF